This T cell receptor (beta chain) was profiled in a study of blood T cell repertoires in COVID-19. About the study: The samples span acute and convalescent COVID-19 from the United States, Italy and Spain. T cells, B-cell-depleted T cells, or PBMCs provided the cDNA or gDNA that served as material.

V dropped 3 bases and J dropped 0 bases, with 11 bases sitting between them. This CDR3 comprises 16 residues. The germline CDR1 and CDR2 sequences are LNHDA and SQIVND (reference sequence). Per the original data handling: The authors estimated nucleated cell counts from reference gene primer amplification. The table came from immunoSEQ multiplex PCR; TCRdb's copy has only in-frame clones and leaves some out. V, J and clone size are taken as reported in that table, and D and trimming were inferred from the DNA itself. The sample carries roughly 200,000 clones, approximately 90% recorded once. The chain combines TRBV19 with TRBJ2-2; no firm D call. Specimen: peripheral blood. The sequence derives from a man aged 40-55 years with active or convalescent COVID-19. Here the CDR3 DNA reads TGTGCCAGTAGTATGTCCAGTCATCCGAACACCGGGGAGCTGTTTTTT. Its translation: CASSMSSHPNTGELFF.